Listed here are 32 T cell receptor beta chains from one sample, sequenced in a study of T cells in Graves' hyperthyroidism and ophthalmopathy. There were TCR beta CDR3 regions amplified from RNA transcripts. HTBI primers drove first-round RT-PCR of the TCR CDR3. TCRdb called the multiplex PCR reads again in MiXCR, with one record for every CDR3 protein. The table records approximately 630,000 distinct CDR3 sequences, 15% to 20% of them present only once. Input material: blood. The receptor set was obtained from a woman aged 30 to 39 with Graves' hyperthyroidism.

Ten or more counts support this clonotype. The chain carries TRBV2 and TRBJ1-1; tentatively, D is TRBD1 (5 bases). The V and J ends lost 3 bases and 10 bases respectively, with 21 bases between them. The CDR3 is 15 residues long. Germline CDR1 and CDR2: SNHLY and FYNNEI. The CDR3: CASSETPPGFVGAFF. The CDR3 region has the DNA TGTGCCAGCAGTGAGACTCCCCCAGGGTTCGTCGGAGCTTTCTTT. Complete variable domain (other parts from reference TRBV2 and TRBJ1-1): EPEVTQTPSHQVTQMGQEVILRCVPISNHLYFYWYRQILGQKVEFLVSFYNNEISEKSEIFDDQFSVERPDGSNFTLKIRSTKLEDSAMYFCASSETPPGFVGAFFGQGTRLTVV.

This sequence joins TRBV7-2 and TRBJ2-7; D is possibly TRBD2 (5 bases). The CDR3 covers 14 residues. Trimming removed 1 base at V and 3 bases at J, with 10 bases between. The V gene's germline CDR1 is SGHTA and CDR2 FQGNSA. CDR3 amino acids: CASSLELARYEQYF. For the CDR3, the DNA is TGTGCCAGCAGCTTAGAATTAGCGCGCTACGAGCAGTACTTC.

This sequence joins TRBV18 and TRBJ1-1, with TRBD1 as a possible D gene (5 bases). The CDR3 extends over 16 amino acids. CDR1 is KGHSH and CDR2 is LQKENI in the germline V gene. Deletions cut 2 bases from V and 1 base from J, with 14 bases between. For the CDR3, the DNA is TGTGCCAGCTCACCAAGCTTACAGGTGGGGAACACTGAAGCTTTCTTT. It codes for CASSPSLQVGNTEAFF.

This clonotype was counted many times. This chain links TRBV7-9 with TRBJ2-7; perhaps TRBD1 as D (5 bases). This CDR3 contains 14 residues. V was cut by 5 bases and J by 3 bases, with 14 bases left in between. Germline loops: CDR1 SEHNR, CDR2 FQNEAQ (reference sequence). Here the CDR3 DNA reads TGTGCCAGCAGCCGTACAGGCTACCGCTACGAGCAGTACTTC. This gives the protein CASSRTGYRYEQYF.

CDR3 region: CASTVQSVSSGELFF. The DNA of the CDR3 is TGTGCCAGCACGGTCCAGAGCGTATCCTCCGGGGAGCTGTTTTTT. The chain employs TRBV9 and TRBJ2-2; D not resolved. The V gene's germline CDR1 is SGDLS and CDR2 YYNGEE. The CDR3 sequence is 15 residues long. V shed 6 bases and J shed 6 bases, with 18 bases lying between them.

This clonotype was recorded many times. The J gene is TRBJ2-3, the V gene TRBV28; 8 bases are a match to TRBD1. Germline loops: CDR1 MDHEN, CDR2 SYDVKM. The CDR3 sequence is 14 residues long. Unmatched junction bases numbered 8, after V lost 7 bases and J lost 5 bases. The CDR3 spells CASKSTGEGDTQYF. CDR3 nucleotide sequence: TGTGCCAGCAAGTCGACAGGGGAAGGAGATACGCAGTATTTT.

This clonotype was counted ten times or more. The chain is built from TRBV18 and TRBJ2-7, with a tentative D call TRBD2 (6 bases). V lost 4 bases and J lost 3, with 16 bases in between. Germline lookup yields CDR1 KGHSH and CDR2 LQKENI. The CDR3 is 15 amino acids. This CDR3 reads CASSLPGSGYYEQYF. For the CDR3, the DNA is TGTGCCAGCTCACTACCAGGAAGCGGGTACTACGAGCAGTACTTC. The variable domain in full, with the rest retrieved from reference TRBV18 and TRBJ2-7, is NAGVMQNPRHLVRRRGQEARLRCSPMKGHSHVYWYRQLPEEGLKFMVYLQKENIIDESGMPKERFSAEFPKEGPSILRIQQVVRGDSAAYFCASSLPGSGYYEQYFGPGTRLTVT.

This clonotype was detected many times. As DNA, the CDR3 is TGTGCCAGCAACAGAAGGCCAGGGGTAATCTCCTACGAGCAGTACTTC. It translates to CASNRRPGVISYEQYF. This rearrangement joins TRBV6-1 to TRBJ2-7; D possibly corresponds to TRBD1 (6 bases). The germline V and J ends were trimmed by 7 bases and 0 bases, with 19 bases remaining between them. The CDR3 runs 16 residues. The germline CDR1 and CDR2 sequences are MNHNS and SASEGT.

This clonotype has at least ten counts. The chain couples TRBV5-1 to TRBJ2-7; TRBD1 matches 7 bases. The CDR3 runs to 15 residues. Germline V gene sequence: CDR1 SGHRS, CDR2 YFSETQ. J was trimmed by 3 bases and V by 3 bases; bases with no gene match: 9. The DNA of the CDR3 is TGCGCCAGCAGCTATGCCGGGACAGAGCTCTACGAGCAGTACTTC. This codes for CASSYAGTELYEQYF.

The table lists this clonotype with many counts. V is TRBV6-2 or TRBV6-3 and J is TRBJ2-7; possible D gene TRBD2, 5 bases. The V and J ends lost 2 bases and 0 bases respectively, with 11 bases between them. CDR1 and CDR2 (germline): MNHEY, SVGEGT. The CDR3 is made up of 15 amino acids. CDR3 in amino acids: CASSYVPEDSYEQYF. Written as DNA, the CDR3 is TGTGCCAGCAGTTACGTCCCGGAGGACTCCTACGAGCAGTACTTC.

This clonotype has more than one count but fewer than ten. This chain uses TRBV7-3 with TRBJ1-1; 7 bases fit TRBD1. Germline CDR1 reads SGHTA; CDR2 reads FQGTGA. The CDR3 contains 15 residues. V dropped 2 bases and J dropped 1; count of bases not matched to a gene: 4. In DNA form, the CDR3 reads TGTGCCAGCAGCTTAGTAAGGACAGGGAACACTGAAGCTTTCTTT. It is translated as CASSLVRTGNTEAFF.

This clonotype was observed many times. The CDR3 loop reads CASSLRGNSPLHF. CDR3 DNA: TGTGCCAGCAGCTTACGAGGGAATTCACCCCTCCACTTT. This sequence joins TRBV7-2 and TRBJ1-6; no reliable D call. Trimming left V 2 bases short and J 7 bases short, with 6 bases between. The CDR3 covers 13 residues. Germline CDR1 and CDR2: SGHTA and FQGNSA.

This clonotype was picked up many times. CDR3 region: CASSELSDTQYF. The CDR3, as DNA: TGTGCCAGCAGTGAGTTGTCAGATACGCAGTATTTT. The chain employs TRBV6-1 and TRBJ2-3; D is undetermined. There are 12 residues in the CDR3. V was trimmed by 3 bases and J by 4 bases, leaving 5 bases between them. Germline CDR1 is MNHNS and CDR2 is SASEGT.

This clonotype was seen only a few times. This chain's CDR3 is CASGSRGQGRLHGELFF. The CDR3 DNA reads as TGTGCTAGTGGCTCTCGTGGACAGGGGAGACTACACGGGGAGCTGTTTTTT. The chain is built from TRBV12-5 and TRBJ2-2, with TRBD1 matching over 9 bases. This CDR3 has 17 residues. The trim removed 6 bases at V and 7 bases at J, leaving 15 bases unmatched. In germline, CDR1 is LGHNT, CDR2 FRNRAP.

This clonotype was counted at least ten times. DNA of the CDR3: TGTGCCAGCAGTCCCATAAGTGGGGATACGCAGTATTTT. Translated: CASSPISGDTQYF. The chain is built from TRBV12-3 or TRBV12-4 and TRBJ2-3; D is uncertain. V was cut by 5 bases and J by 6 bases, with 12 bases left in between. The CDR3 covers 13 residues.

In its sample, this clonotype was seen a few times. The rearrangement links TRBV10-2 to TRBJ2-6, with 8 bases that match TRBD1. V was pared by 6 bases and J by 2 bases, with 9 bases of the junction left unmatched. The germline gives CDR1 WSHSY, CDR2 SAAADI. The CDR3 loop spans 17 amino acids. CDR3 amino acids: CASRTGQGSTGANVLTF. For the CDR3, the DNA is TGCGCCAGCAGGACAGGACAGGGCAGCACTGGGGCCAACGTCCTGACTTTC.

There are many counts of this clonotype. The chain joins TRBV5-1 to TRBJ2-3; D gene ambiguous. The CDR3 sequence is 14 residues long. V was cut by 4 bases and J by 0 bases, with 9 bases left in between. Germline CDR1 SGHRS, CDR2 YFSETQ. Written as DNA, the CDR3 is TGCGCCAGCAGCCCGGCCGGGAGCACAGATACGCAGTATTTT. This gives the protein CASSPAGSTDTQYF.

The chain couples TRBV27 to TRBJ1-5, with 7 positions matching TRBD1. Germline CDR1 is MNHEY and CDR2 is SMNVEV (reference sequence). Trimming removed 4 bases from V and 5 bases from J; junction bases left unmatched: 14. This CDR3 contains 17 residues. Here the CDR3 DNA reads TGTGCCAGCAGTTCTATACAAGGACAGGCGGAGGATCAGCCCCAGCATTTT. Protein sequence: CASSSIQGQAEDQPQHF.

This clonotype was seen a few times. The J gene is TRBJ1-4, the V gene TRBV7-9; D may be TRBD1 (5 bases). Germline V gene data show CDR1 as SEHNR and CDR2 as FQNEAQ (reference sequence). Trimming stripped 5 bases from V and 8 bases from J, with 15 bases between. The CDR3 consists of 14 residues. The CDR3 coding sequence is TGTGCCAGCAGCCCAGGACACCTTTGGGAAAAACTGTTTTTT. Translating gives CASSPGHLWEKLFF.

The chain is built from TRBV20-1 and TRBJ2-3; the match to TRBD2 covers 9 bases. Looked up from germline, CDR1 is DFQATT and CDR2 is SNEGSKA (reference sequence). J lost 1 base, V lost 3 bases, and 14 bases had no gene match. The CDR3 spans 18 residues. The chain's CDR3 is CSASGTVGSGGRTDTQYF. DNA for the CDR3: TGCAGTGCTAGTGGGACAGTCGGTAGCGGGGGCCGCACAGATACGCAGTATTTT.

This chain joins TRBV18 and TRBJ1-6; D may be TRBD1 (5 bases). V shed 2 bases and J shed 10 bases, with 9 bases lying between them. The germline gives CDR1 KGHSH, CDR2 LQKENI. The CDR3 is made up of 13 amino acids. The CDR3 spells CASSPERDSPLHF. CDR3 DNA sequence: TGTGCCAGCTCACCAGAGCGGGACTCACCCCTCCACTTT.

This chain uses TRBV18 with TRBJ1-1, with D possibly being TRBD1 (6 bases). This CDR3 comprises 16 residues. Germline values: CDR1 KGHSH, CDR2 LQKENI. V shed 7 bases and J shed 4 bases, with 22 bases lying between them. The CDR3 nucleotides are TGTGCCAGCTGGGGACAAGGCTCGAGCGGGGGCACTGAAGCTTTCTTT. Amino acids: CASWGQGSSGGTEAFF.

This clonotype was counted only a few times. The chain recombines TRBV18 with TRBJ2-1, with 7 bases fitting TRBD2. Losses at the gene ends were 2 bases for V and 13 bases for J; bases not matched to a gene: 17. CDR3 size: 16 residues. Per the germline V gene, CDR1 is KGHSH and CDR2 is LQKENI. For the CDR3, the DNA is TGTGCCAGCTCACCAAGTCTTTCGGGCGCGGGAGTGCCCCAGTTCTTC. It is translated as CASSPSLSGAGVPQFF.

The chain joins TRBV28 to TRBJ1-3; D uncertain. V lost 3 bases and J lost 5, with 5 bases in between. Germline CDR1 is MDHEN and CDR2 is SYDVKM. CDR3 length: 12 amino acids. CDR3 sequence: CASSFARNTIYF. Here the CDR3 DNA reads TGTGCCAGCAGTTTCGCCCGAAACACCATATATTTT.

The chain employs TRBV5-1 and TRBJ2-5, with TRBD2 identical over 15 bases. Germline CDR1 reads SGHRS; CDR2 reads YFSETQ. The CDR3 totals 17 residues. Trimming cost V 3 bases and J 1 base; bases outside gene matches: 4. The CDR3 nucleotides read TGCGCCAGCAGCTCGGGACTAGCGGGAGGCTTCCAAGAGACCCAGTACTTC. Protein: CASSSGLAGGFQETQYF.

This clonotype was recorded at least ten times. CDR3 sequence: CASSLEGVAREQYF. CDR3 sequence (DNA): TGTGCCAGCAGCTTGGAAGGTGTAGCGAGGGAGCAGTACTTC. V is TRBV5-4 and J is TRBJ2-7; maybe TRBD2 (5 bases). This CDR3 comprises 14 residues. Trimming pared 0 bases from V and 7 bases from J, leaving 14 bases between. Germline CDR1 is SGHNT and CDR2 is YYREEE (reference sequence).

The rearrangement links TRBV20-1 to TRBJ1-3, with D tentatively TRBD1 (6 bases). V was pared by 7 bases and J by 2 bases, with 15 bases between. Germline V lookup: CDR1 DFQATT, CDR2 SNEGSKA (reference sequence). CDR3 size: 14 residues. CDR3 amino acids: CSVGETGTGNTIYF. Here the CDR3 DNA reads TGCAGTGTTGGGGAGACAGGTACTGGAAACACCATATATTTT.

The chain has TRBV25-1 and TRBJ2-3, with D maybe TRBD2 (5 bases). The V end was cut by 4 bases, the J end by 6 bases, with 23 bases between. Germline-derived CDR1 and CDR2 are MGHDK and SYGVNS. This CDR3 has 17 residues. CDR3 sequence reads: CASSGGSLSHTGDTQYF. For the CDR3, the DNA is TGTGCCAGCAGTGGAGGGTCACTTAGCCACACTGGGGATACGCAGTATTTT.

There are many counts of this clonotype. The chain is built from TRBV6-5 and TRBJ2-2; 9 bases align to TRBD2. CDR1 is MNHEY and CDR2 is SVGAGI in the germline V gene. The CDR3 covers 15 residues. V shed 0 bases and J 7 bases; nucleotides not matched to a gene: 3. The CDR3: CASSYSSGGIGELFF. CDR3 nucleotide sequence: TGTGCCAGCAGTTACTCTAGCGGGGGAATCGGGGAGCTGTTTTTT.

This chain uses TRBV20-1 with TRBJ1-6; 7 bases line up with TRBD1. Per the germline V gene, CDR1 is DFQATT and CDR2 is SNEGSKA (reference sequence). This CDR3 contains 13 residues. V lost 5 bases and J lost 7; bases outside the gene matches: 5. The DNA of the CDR3 is TGCAGTGCTTGGGACAGCTCCAATTCACCCCTCCACTTT. It translates to CSAWDSSNSPLHF.

A note on this clonotype: Relative to the germline gene, one junction end is altered; a read error may explain this. The chain uses TRBV28 and TRBJ2-1; TRBD2 agrees at 9 bases. This CDR3 comprises 17 residues. Germline loops: CDR1 MDHEN, CDR2 SYDVKM. The chain's CDR3 is CANSFAGSGSRSIEQFF. The DNA for the CDR3 is TGTGCCAACAGTTTCGCCGGTAGCGGGAGTCGTTCCATTGAGCAGTTCTTC.

This clonotype was detected ten times or more. The chain is built from TRBV6-1 and TRBJ2-7; maybe TRBD1 (5 bases). This CDR3 spans 12 amino acids. Trimming shortened V by 10 bases and J by 11 bases, and 21 bases separated the two germline ends. Germline CDR1 MNHNS, CDR2 SASEGT. The CDR3 sequence is CATGRTQGFEYF. The CDR3 coding sequence is TGTGCCACCGGCCGAACGCAGGGTTTTGAGTACTTC.